Each of the 21 T cell receptor beta chains below was sequenced from the same sample in a study of blood T cell repertoires in COVID-19. TCRdb's copy holds only in-frame clones and misses some; the assay was immunoSEQ multiplex PCR. This table has 200,000 to 300,000 clones, 88% appearing once. The sequenced sample consisted of peripheral blood. These receptors were taken from a woman aged 30 to 39 with acute or convalescent COVID-19.

The chain has TRBV9 and TRBJ2-3, with 7 bases fitting TRBD1. CDR1 and CDR2 (germline): SGDLS, YYNGEE. The CDR3 loop spans 16 amino acids. V shed 0 bases and J 2 bases; nucleotides not matched to a gene: 6. In DNA form, the CDR3 reads TGTGCCAGCAGCGTAGTTGGCCAGGGGGTCACAGATACGCAGTATTTT. Its protein is CASSVVGQGVTDTQYF.

The chain recombines TRBV19 with TRBJ2-1, with D possibly being TRBD1 (6 bases). CDR1 and CDR2 from the germline V gene are LNHDA and SQIVND (reference sequence). The CDR3 consists of 16 residues. V was shortened by 6 bases and J by 4 bases, with 19 bases between the two germline ends. CDR3 sequence (DNA): TGTGCCAGTAGAGCAACAGGGTCAACAATTTACAATGAGCAGTTCTTC. This codes for CASRATGSTIYNEQFF.

V and J are TRBV5-1 and TRBJ2-5, with 14 bases aligning to TRBD2. The CDR3 is made up of 18 amino acids. CDR1 is SGHRS and CDR2 is YFSETQ in the germline V gene. Trimming removed 3 bases from V and 4 bases from J; junction bases left unmatched: 11. DNA of the CDR3: TGCGCCAGCAGCTCTCCGCGACTAGCGGGAGGGGGTGGAGAGACCCAGTACTTC. Its translation is CASSSPRLAGGGGETQYF.

This chain joins TRBV5-6 and TRBJ2-7; 10 positions agree with TRBD2. The CDR3 extends over 19 amino acids. Germline CDR1 reads SGHDT; CDR2 reads YYEEEE. The ends lost 0 bases at V and 3 bases at J; junction bases unmatched: 15. The CDR3 DNA reads TGTGCCAGCAGCTTGGGTCGGGTTCTTCGGACTAGCGGAAGCTACGAGCAGTACTTC. Translated, it gives CASSLGRVLRTSGSYEQYF.

This chain joins TRBV6-5 and TRBJ1-5; D possibly corresponds to TRBD1 (5 bases). CDR3 length equals 16 residues. Germline V gene lookup returns CDR1 MNHEY and CDR2 SVGAGI. The V end lost 2 bases, the J end lost 11 bases, and 22 bases lay between the germline ends. CDR3 in amino acids: CASSYVRENSLVAQHF. The CDR3 nucleotides are TGTGCCAGCAGTTACGTCAGGGAAAACTCGCTCGTGGCCCAGCATTTT.

The rearrangement links TRBV27 to TRBJ2-2, with 7 bases aligning to TRBD2. The ends lost 2 bases at V and 10 bases at J; junction bases unmatched: 10. The germline CDR1 and CDR2 sequences are MNHEY and SMNVEV (reference sequence). This CDR3 contains 15 residues. The CDR3 region is CASSLRRDYLMELFF. The CDR3 DNA reads TGTGCCAGCAGTTTACGTAGGGACTACCTAATGGAGCTGTTTTTT.

CDR3 nucleotide sequence: TGTGCCTGGAATGGTCAGGGGAATCAGCCCCAGCATTTT. Protein: CAWNGQGNQPQHF. The chain has TRBV30 and TRBJ1-5, with D possibly matching TRBD1 (6 bases). Trimming shortened V by 4 bases and J by 4 bases, and 11 bases separated the two germline ends. Germline V CDR1 and CDR2: GTSNPN, SVGIG (reference sequence). The CDR3 totals 13 residues.

This rearrangement joins TRBV5-1 to TRBJ2-1; 16 bases agree with TRBD2. This CDR3 comprises 14 residues. Germline V gene lookup returns CDR1 SGHRS and CDR2 YFSETQ. Germline trimming cut 4 bases from V and 9 bases from J; bases unmatched to any gene: 1. CDR3 residues: CASSGTSGRGEQFF. The CDR3 coding sequence is TGCGCCAGCAGCGGGACTAGCGGGAGGGGTGAGCAGTTCTTC.

This clone occurred once. The V call is TRBV24-1, the J call TRBJ2-1, with D perhaps TRBD1 (5 bases). Germline CDR1 KGHDR, CDR2 SFDVKD. V was pared by 3 bases and J by 4 bases, with 15 bases between. This CDR3 has 16 residues. DNA for the CDR3: TGTGCCACCAGTGATGTCCAAGGGGTCTCTTACAATGAGCAGTTCTTC. This codes for CATSDVQGVSYNEQFF.

The rearrangement joins TRBV6-5 to TRBJ2-3, with D tentatively TRBD2 (6 bases). Trimming pared 2 bases from V and 3 bases from J, leaving 15 bases between. The CDR3 contains 16 residues. Germline assignment: CDR1 MNHEY and CDR2 SVGAGI. The CDR3 DNA reads as TGTGCCAGCAGTTACGCCAACCCCGGGGGAACAGATACGCAGTATTTT. Translating it yields CASSYANPGGTDTQYF.

V usage is TRBV3-1 (or the pseudogene TRBV3-2) and J usage is TRBJ2-7; weak D call: TRBD2 (5 bases). CDR1 LGHDT and CDR2 YNNKEL come from the germline V gene (reference sequence). The CDR3 has 13 amino acids. The V gene lost 3 bases and the J gene lost 5 bases, with 11 bases spanning the gap. CDR3 nucleotide sequence: TGTGCCAGCAGCCATACTAGTACCCACGAGCAGTACTTC. Translation gives CASSHTSTHEQYF.

This chain joins TRBV5-6 and TRBJ2-5, with D possibly matching TRBD1 (6 bases). V lost 0 bases and J 0 bases, leaving 18 bases between the germline ends. This CDR3 spans 18 amino acids. Germline CDR1 reads SGHDT; CDR2 reads YYEEEE. As DNA, the CDR3 is TGTGCCAGCAGCTTGGAGCACAGGGCGTGGGCCAACCAAGAGACCCAGTACTTC. Protein product: CASSLEHRAWANQETQYF. Together with reference TRBV5-6 and TRBJ2-5, the CDR3 gives the full variable domain: DAGVTQSPTHLIKTRGQQVTLRCSPKSGHDTVSWYQQALGQGPQFIFQYYEEEERQRGNFPDRFSGHQFPNYSSELNVNALLLGDSALYLCASSLEHRAWANQETQYFGPGTRLLVL.

The CDR3 bases are TGTGCCAGCAGCGAAGGACGGGGGGTAGGCAATCAGCCCCAGCATTTT. Residues: CASSEGRGVGNQPQHF. The chain recombines TRBV9 with TRBJ1-5, with D possibly being TRBD1 (5 bases). The CDR3 totals 16 residues. Trimming left V 3 bases short and J 2 bases short, with 15 bases between. CDR1 is SGDLS and CDR2 is YYNGEE in the germline V gene.

The V call is TRBV7-2, the J call TRBJ2-5; TRBD2 might be the D (5 bases). This CDR3 region has 14 residues. Germline V gene lookup returns CDR1 SGHTA and CDR2 FQGNSA. The V end was cut by 7 bases, the J end by 5 bases, with 17 bases between. CDR3: CASKNQLWEETQYF. The DNA for the CDR3 is TGTGCCAGCAAAAACCAGCTGTGGGAGGAGACCCAGTACTTC.

V and J are TRBV6-7 and TRBJ1-3; a weak D match, TRBD1 (5 bases). TRBV6-7 is identified as an open reading frame with a role that is uncertain. This CDR3 spans 12 amino acids. Trimming took off 11 bases at V and 2 bases at J, with 10 bases between the two ends. The DNA of the CDR3 is TGTGCCCTTGCAGGGACTGGAAACACCATATATTTT. It is translated as CALAGTGNTIYF.

The CDR3 bases are TGTGCCAGCAGTTACGCAGGGTTGCGCTACGAGCAGTACTTC. Translating it yields CASSYAGLRYEQYF. V is TRBV6-2 or TRBV6-3 and J is TRBJ2-7; tentative D call: TRBD1 (5 bases). V dropped 2 bases and J dropped 3 bases, with 11 bases sitting between them. Looked up from germline, CDR1 is MNHEY and CDR2 is SVGEGT. The CDR3 has 14 residues.

This chain uses TRBV5-6 with TRBJ2-7; D may be TRBD1 (5 bases). The V end lost 4 bases, the J end lost 6 bases, and 11 bases lay between the germline ends. Per germline, CDR1 SGHDT and CDR2 YYEEEE. There are 12 residues in the CDR3. The CDR3 sequence: CASSPGAGEQYF. The CDR3, as DNA: TGTGCCAGCAGCCCTGGGGCTGGCGAGCAGTACTTC.

The chain recombines TRBV29-1 with TRBJ2-7; D is unclear. Germline V gene sequence: CDR1 SQVTM, CDR2 ANQGSEA. The CDR3 spans 11 residues. The V end was cut by 5 bases, the J end by 1 base, with 6 bases between. The CDR3: CSVYSSYEQYF. As DNA, the CDR3 is TGCAGCGTTTACAGTTCCTACGAGCAGTACTTC.

The count of this clone is one. The chain has TRBV11-2 and TRBJ2-2; no definite D call. V shed 0 bases and J shed 5 bases, with 19 bases lying between them. Germline V lookup: CDR1 SGHAT, CDR2 FQNNGV. CDR3 length: 18 amino acids. CDR3 DNA: TGTGCCAGCAGCTTAGATCTGGCCACAAGTTTACTAACCGGGGAGCTGTTTTTT. Translation: CASSLDLATSLLTGELFF.

This clone was seen a single time. V usage is TRBV12-5 and J usage is TRBJ2-5; D uncertain. V was cut by 4 bases and J by 3 bases, with 12 bases left in between. CDR1 LGHNT and CDR2 FRNRAP come from the germline V gene. This CDR3 has 14 amino acids. CDR3 sequence (DNA): TGTGCTAGTGGTTCCCGTAGCTCCGAAGAGACCCAGTACTTC. Translated: CASGSRSSEETQYF.

Only one count was recorded for this clone. The V call is TRBV7-8, the J call TRBJ2-3; 8 bases map to TRBD2. The CDR3 totals 15 residues. The germline gives CDR1 SGHVS, CDR2 FQNEAQ. The V and J ends lost 6 bases and 4 bases, in that order; junction bases with no gene match: 9. The CDR3 loop is CASRRRGGVADTQYF. CDR3 coding DNA: TGTGCCAGCAGGCGCCGGGGGGGAGTCGCAGATACGCAGTATTTT. Full variable domain (remainder filled in from reference TRBV7-8 and TRBJ2-3): GAGVSQSPRYKVAKRGQDVALRCDPISGHVSLFWYQQALGQGPEFLTYFQNEAQLDKSGLPSDRFFAERPEGSVSTLKIQRTQQEDSAVYLCASRRRGGVADTQYFGPGTRLTVL.